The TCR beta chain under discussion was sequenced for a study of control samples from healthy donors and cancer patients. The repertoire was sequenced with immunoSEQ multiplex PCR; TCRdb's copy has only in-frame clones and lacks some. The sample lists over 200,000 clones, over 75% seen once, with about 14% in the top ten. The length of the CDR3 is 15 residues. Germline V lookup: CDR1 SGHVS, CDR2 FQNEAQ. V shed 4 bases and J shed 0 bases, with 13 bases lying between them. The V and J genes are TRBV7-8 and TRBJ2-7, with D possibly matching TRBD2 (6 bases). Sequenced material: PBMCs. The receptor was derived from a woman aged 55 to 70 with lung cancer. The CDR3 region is CASSSEGGSSYEQYF. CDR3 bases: TGTGCCAGCAGCTCTGAAGGAGGGAGCTCCTACGAGCAGTACTTC.